This T cell receptor (beta chain) was identified during a study of T-cell reconstitution after alpha-beta-depleted transplantation in children. The table lists this clonotype with a few counts. Library preparation (for TCRbeta) was performed with unique molecular identifiers. TCRdb itself ran the PCR reads through MiXCR, one entry per CDR3 protein. Of around 400,000 distinct CDR3 sequences in the sample, about 11% were seen once. The sequencing here drew on PBMCs from the stem cell graft donor, taken from the stem cell graft. The receptor comes from a human donor who donated a stem cell graft to a child with acute myeloid leukemia.

Here the CDR3 DNA reads TGTGCCAGCAGCTTAGACGGGAAGATGTTCCCCCTCCACTTT. This codes for CASSLDGKMFPLHF. The chain combines TRBV7-8 with TRBJ1-6, with D uncertain. Deletions cut 1 base from V and 13 bases from J, with 14 bases between. From germline, CDR1 is SGHVS and CDR2 FQNEAQ. CDR3 length equals 14 residues.